A single T cell receptor beta chain is shown here with its context. The entry originates in a study of blood T cell repertoires in COVID-19. Sequencing was performed with immunoSEQ multiplex PCR; in TCRdb, only in-frame clones are kept and a portion is missing. This sample has nearly 30,000 clones, with about 92% found just once. Germline CDR1 is SEHNR and CDR2 is FQNEAQ (reference sequence). The CDR3 totals 18 residues. V was pared by 5 bases and J by 1 base, with 9 bases of the junction left unmatched. The source of this sequence is a man aged 70 or older with active or convalescent COVID-19. Sequencing was carried out using peripheral blood. The chain carries TRBV7-9 and TRBJ2-3; 13 positions match TRBD2. CDR3 nucleotide sequence: TGTGCCAGCAGCGCCAACCGACTAGCGGGAGGAGGCACAGATACGCAGTATTTT. Protein sequence: CASSANRLAGGGTDTQYF.